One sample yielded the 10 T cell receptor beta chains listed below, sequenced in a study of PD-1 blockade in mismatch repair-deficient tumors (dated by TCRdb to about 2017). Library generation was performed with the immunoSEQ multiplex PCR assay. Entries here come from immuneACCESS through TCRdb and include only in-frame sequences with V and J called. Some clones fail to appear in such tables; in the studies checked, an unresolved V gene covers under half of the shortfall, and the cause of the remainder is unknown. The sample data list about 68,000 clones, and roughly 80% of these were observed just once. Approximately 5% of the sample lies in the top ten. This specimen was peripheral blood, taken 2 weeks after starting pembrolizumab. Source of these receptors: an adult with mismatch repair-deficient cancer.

In DNA, the CDR3 is TGCAGCGCCCGGACAGACACCGGGGAGCTGTTTTTT. This codes for CSARTDTGELFF. This rearrangement joins TRBV29-1 to TRBJ2-2; D perhaps matches TRBD1 (6 bases). Germline CDR1 is SQVTM and CDR2 is ANQGSEA. This CDR3 comprises 12 residues. Trimming took off 7 bases at V and 3 bases at J, with 9 bases between the two ends.

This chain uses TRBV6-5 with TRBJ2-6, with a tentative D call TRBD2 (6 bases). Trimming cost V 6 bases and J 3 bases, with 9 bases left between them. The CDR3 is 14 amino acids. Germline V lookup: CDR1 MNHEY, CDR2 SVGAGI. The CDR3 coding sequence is TGTGCCAGCAGCGGGGGTATTGGGGCCAACGTCCTGACTTTC. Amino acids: CASSGGIGANVLTF.

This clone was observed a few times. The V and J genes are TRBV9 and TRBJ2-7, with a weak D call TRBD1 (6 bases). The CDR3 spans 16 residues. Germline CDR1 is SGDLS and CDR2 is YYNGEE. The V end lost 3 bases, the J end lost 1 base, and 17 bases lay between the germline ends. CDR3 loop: CASSANRDTPSYEQYF. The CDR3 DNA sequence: TGTGCCAGCAGCGCTAACCGGGACACACCATCCTACGAGCAGTACTTC.

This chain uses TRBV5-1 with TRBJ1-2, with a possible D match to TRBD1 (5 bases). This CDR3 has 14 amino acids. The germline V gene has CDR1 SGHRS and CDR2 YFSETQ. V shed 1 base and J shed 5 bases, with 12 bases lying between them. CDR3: CASSLIQGGYGYTF. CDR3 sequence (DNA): TGCGCCAGCAGCTTGATTCAGGGAGGGTATGGCTACACCTTC.

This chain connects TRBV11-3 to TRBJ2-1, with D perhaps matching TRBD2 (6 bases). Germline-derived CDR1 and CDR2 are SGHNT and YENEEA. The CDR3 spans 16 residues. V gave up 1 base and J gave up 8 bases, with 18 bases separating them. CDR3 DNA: TGTGCCAGCAGCTTAGCTCCTCCTAGGACTAAGGATGAGCAGTTCTTC. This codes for CASSLAPPRTKDEQFF.

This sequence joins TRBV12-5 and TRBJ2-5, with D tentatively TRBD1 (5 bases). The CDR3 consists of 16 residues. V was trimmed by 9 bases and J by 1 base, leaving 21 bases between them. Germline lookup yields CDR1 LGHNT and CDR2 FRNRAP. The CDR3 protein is CASTVETGTLQETQYF. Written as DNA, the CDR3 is TGTGCTAGCACCGTAGAAACAGGTACCCTCCAAGAGACCCAGTACTTC.

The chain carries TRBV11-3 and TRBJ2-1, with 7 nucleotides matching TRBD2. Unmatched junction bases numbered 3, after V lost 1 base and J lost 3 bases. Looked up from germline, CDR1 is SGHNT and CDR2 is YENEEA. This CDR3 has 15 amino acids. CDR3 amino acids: CASSLGLADYNEQFF. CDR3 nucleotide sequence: TGTGCCAGCAGCTTAGGTCTAGCGGACTACAATGAGCAGTTCTTC.

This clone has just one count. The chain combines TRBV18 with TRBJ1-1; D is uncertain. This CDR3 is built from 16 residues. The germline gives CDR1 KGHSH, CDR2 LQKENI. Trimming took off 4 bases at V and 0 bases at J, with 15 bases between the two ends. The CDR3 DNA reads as TGTGCCAGCTCACTCCTAGACACACCCATGAACACTGAAGCTTTCTTT. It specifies CASSLLDTPMNTEAFF.

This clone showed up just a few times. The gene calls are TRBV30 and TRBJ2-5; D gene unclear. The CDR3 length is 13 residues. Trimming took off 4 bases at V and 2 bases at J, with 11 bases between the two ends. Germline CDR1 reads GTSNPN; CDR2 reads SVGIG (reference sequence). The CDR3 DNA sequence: TGTGCCTGGAATCCTGCGAATCAAGAGACCCAGTACTTC. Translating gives CAWNPANQETQYF.

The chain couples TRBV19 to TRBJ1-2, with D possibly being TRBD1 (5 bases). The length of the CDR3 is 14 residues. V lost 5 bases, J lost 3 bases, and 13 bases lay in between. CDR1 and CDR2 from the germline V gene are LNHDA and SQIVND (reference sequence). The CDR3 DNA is TGTGCCAGTAGTCCGTCGGCAGGGCACTATGGCTACACCTTC. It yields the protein CASSPSAGHYGYTF.